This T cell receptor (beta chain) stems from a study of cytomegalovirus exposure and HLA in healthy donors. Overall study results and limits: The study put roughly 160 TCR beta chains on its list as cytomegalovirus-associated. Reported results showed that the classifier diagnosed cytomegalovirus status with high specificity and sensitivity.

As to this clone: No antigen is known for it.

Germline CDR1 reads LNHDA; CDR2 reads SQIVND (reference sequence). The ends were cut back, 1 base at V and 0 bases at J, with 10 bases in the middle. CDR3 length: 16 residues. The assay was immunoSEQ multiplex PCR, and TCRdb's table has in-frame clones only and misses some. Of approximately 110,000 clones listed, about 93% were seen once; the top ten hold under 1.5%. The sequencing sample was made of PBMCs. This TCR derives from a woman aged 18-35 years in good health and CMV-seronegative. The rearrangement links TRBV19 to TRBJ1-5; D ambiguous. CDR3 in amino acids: CASSIGARDSNQPQHF. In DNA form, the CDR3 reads TGTGCCAGTAGTATAGGGGCGCGGGATAGCAATCAGCCCCAGCATTTT.